This TCR beta chain was identified during a study of cytomegalovirus exposure and HLA in healthy donors. Study outcomes and limitations: Cytomegalovirus-associated TCR beta chains were listed, numbering 150 to 200.

Germline loops: CDR1 SNHLY, CDR2 FYNNEI. CDR3 length: 15 residues. Germline trimming cut 8 bases from V and 6 bases from J; bases unmatched to any gene: 11. The PCR had 60 Vbeta and 13 Jbeta primers. Clones were read by immunoSEQ multiplex PCR, and TCRdb kept only the in-frame ones, dropping some. Here the sample spans about 92,000 clones, approximately 84% being singletons. Regarding this clone: Its target is not known.

Sequencing was carried out using PBMCs. This sequence originates from a woman between 18 and 29 years old in good health and CMV-seropositive. The genes are TRBV2 and TRBJ2-7, with 12 bases lining up with TRBD2. The CDR3 coding sequence is TGTGCCAGCCGGAGGGAGACTAGCGGGAGTTCCGAGCAGTACTTC. Its translation is CASRRETSGSSEQYF.